Presented here are 26 T cell receptor beta chains from one specimen sequenced in a study of T-cell memory formation after mild COVID-19. TCRdb re-called the 5' RACE reads through MiXCR, storing one row per CDR3 protein. The sample has hundreds of thousands of distinct CDR3 sequences, about 22% seen once; the top ten hold approximately 14%. Sequencing was performed on PBMCs or a T cell subset sorted from them (not recorded which). The source of these receptors is an adult woman who had mild COVID-19 (a few samples of this study predate the infection). Cell type and time point are not known.

This clonotype turned up a few times. The chain has TRBV5-1 and TRBJ2-3; D ambiguous. The CDR3 is 16 residues long. Trimming stripped 0 bases from V and 2 bases from J, with 13 bases between. In germline, CDR1 is SGHRS, CDR2 YFSETQ. This CDR3 reads CASSLGTGALTDTQYF. Here the CDR3 DNA reads TGCGCCAGCAGCTTGGGCACTGGAGCTCTCACAGATACGCAGTATTTT.

This chain links TRBV6-5 with TRBJ2-6; D might be TRBD1 or TRBD2, each matching 6 bases. V was cut by 5 bases and J by 0 bases, with 11 bases left in between. This CDR3 spans 16 amino acids. CDR1 and CDR2 (germline): MNHEY, SVGAGI. The CDR3 region is CASSPRGLSGANVLTF. The DNA of the CDR3 is TGTGCCAGCAGTCCTCGGGGGCTCTCTGGGGCCAACGTCCTGACTTTC.

Written as DNA, the CDR3 is TGCAGCGTGCGCCGGGACACTGCGAACACCGGGGAGCTGTTTTTT. Its protein is CSVRRDTANTGELFF. This sequence joins TRBV29-1 and TRBJ2-2; possibly TRBD1 for D (6 bases). The CDR3 covers 15 residues. Germline V gives CDR1 SQVTM, CDR2 ANQGSEA. Trimming removed 6 bases at V and 0 bases at J, with 14 bases between.

V usage is TRBV9 and J usage is TRBJ2-3, with a weak D call TRBD2 (5 bases). The germline V gene has CDR1 SGDLS and CDR2 YYNGEE. The CDR3 consists of 16 residues. Trimming took 2 bases from V and 6 from J, leaving 19 bases between them. CDR3 nucleotide sequence: TGTGCCAGCAGCGTTTACACGGAGCGGTTAAGGGATACGCAGTATTTT. Protein: CASSVYTERLRDTQYF.

The J gene is TRBJ2-5, the V gene TRBV6-5; D is perhaps TRBD2 (6 bases). The CDR3 has 16 residues. Germline V gene data show CDR1 as MNHEY and CDR2 as SVGAGI. Trimming cost V 0 bases and J 3 bases, with 14 bases left between them. CDR3 amino acids: CASSYSPGALKETQYF. In DNA form, the CDR3 reads TGTGCCAGCAGTTACTCACCGGGAGCTTTAAAAGAGACCCAGTACTTC.

The chain joins TRBV7-9 to TRBJ2-1; the D is unclear. Trimming shortened V by 5 bases and J by 4 bases, and 12 bases separated the two germline ends. Germline CDR1 SEHNR, CDR2 FQNEAQ (reference sequence). This CDR3 spans 14 amino acids. CDR3 region: CASSPRRMYNEQFF. CDR3 in DNA: TGTGCCAGCAGCCCGCGCCGGATGTACAATGAGCAGTTCTTC.

The chain couples TRBV5-4 to TRBJ2-7; 9 bases map to TRBD2. This CDR3 has 16 residues. J was trimmed by 1 base and V by 2 bases; bases with no gene match: 7. Germline V gene sequence: CDR1 SGHNT, CDR2 YYREEE (reference sequence). As DNA, the CDR3 is TGTGCCAGCAGCTTCCGGCTAGCGGGATCGTCCTACGAGCAGTACTTC. This gives the protein CASSFRLAGSSYEQYF.

The chain recombines TRBV3-1 with TRBJ1-1, with unresolved D. The V gene lost 4 bases and the J gene lost 6 bases, with 12 bases spanning the gap. CDR3 length: 13 amino acids. From germline, CDR1 is LGHDT and CDR2 YNNKEL (reference sequence). CDR3 protein: CASSLASGSEAFF. In nucleotides, the CDR3 is TGTGCCAGCAGCCTTGCCAGTGGCTCTGAAGCTTTCTTT.

In DNA, the CDR3 is TGTGCCAGCAGCCCCGGCTCATTGGGCACAGATACGCAGTATTTT. It translates to CASSPGSLGTDTQYF. The chain employs TRBV7-3 and TRBJ2-3; no clear D gene. From germline, CDR1 is SGHTA and CDR2 FQGTGA. The CDR3 is made up of 15 amino acids. The V and J ends lost 5 bases and 1 base respectively, with 13 bases between them.

The chain has TRBV30 and TRBJ2-7; TRBD1 aligns across 9 bases. The trim removed 5 bases at V and 7 bases at J, leaving 3 bases unmatched. Germline V lookup: CDR1 GTSNPN, CDR2 SVGIG (reference sequence). The CDR3 is 11 amino acids. CDR3 coding DNA: TGTGCCTGGGGGACAGGGCGAGAGCAGTACTTC. Translated, it gives CAWGTGREQYF.

This clonotype was observed many times. The genes are TRBV25-1 and TRBJ2-7, with D maybe TRBD2 (5 bases). This CDR3 contains 15 residues. The germline V gene has CDR1 MGHDK and CDR2 SYGVNS. V was cut by 4 bases and J by 2 bases, with 15 bases left in between. The chain's CDR3 is CASSVSADGAYEQYF. CDR3 nucleotide sequence: TGTGCCAGCAGTGTTAGCGCGGACGGAGCCTACGAGCAGTACTTC.

The chain joins TRBV30 to TRBJ1-1; no clear D gene. Trimming left V 6 bases short and J 4 bases short, with 9 bases between. The CDR3 contains 11 residues. Germline V CDR1 and CDR2: GTSNPN, SVGIG (reference sequence). The chain's CDR3 is CACRTITEAFF. The CDR3 DNA is TGTGCCTGTCGGACGATCACTGAAGCTTTCTTT.

This clonotype was counted only a few times. V gene TRBV6-2 or TRBV6-3 combines with J gene TRBJ2-7, with TRBD1 matching 10 bases. From germline, CDR1 is MNHEY and CDR2 SVGEGT. The CDR3 runs 15 residues. Trimming took 6 bases from V and 2 from J; bases not matched to a gene: 7. CDR3 sequence: CASSPGQGGTYEQYF. The CDR3 coding sequence is TGTGCCAGCAGCCCCGGACAGGGGGGGACCTACGAGCAGTACTTC.

In this sample, this clonotype turned up a few times. V usage is TRBV9 and J usage is TRBJ1-2; D is undetermined. V gave up 3 bases and J gave up 0 bases, with 6 bases separating them. Per germline, CDR1 SGDLS and CDR2 YYNGEE. The CDR3 sequence is 13 residues long. CDR3: CASSARPNYGYTF. The CDR3 DNA follows: TGTGCCAGCAGCGCCCGCCCTAACTATGGCTACACCTTC.

The chain combines TRBV24-1 with TRBJ1-1; no firm D call. Trimming took 2 bases from V and 1 from J, leaving 10 bases between them. The germline V gene encodes CDR1 KGHDR and CDR2 SFDVKD. The CDR3 covers 15 residues. This CDR3 is CATSDSRSGNTEAFF. For the CDR3, the DNA is TGTGCCACCAGTGATTCCAGGAGCGGGAACACTGAAGCTTTCTTT.

This sequence joins TRBV19 and TRBJ2-4; 7 bases align to TRBD1. The junction had 25 bases not matched to a gene; V was cut back by 2 bases and J by 9 bases. The V gene's germline CDR1 is LNHDA and CDR2 SQIVND (reference sequence). The CDR3 totals 20 residues. In DNA, the CDR3 is TGTGCCAGTAGTATACGCTTAGGGGGTCCGGGACAGCAAGTTAATAGCATTCAGTACTTC. It encodes CASSIRLGGPGQQVNSIQYF.

This sequence joins TRBV9 and TRBJ2-1; 13 bases line up with TRBD2. V trimming: 4 bases; J trimming: 7 bases; junction bases outside the gene matches: 11. Germline CDR1 reads SGDLS; CDR2 reads YYNGEE. The CDR3 sequence is 17 residues long. CDR3 in DNA: TGTGCCAGCAGCCATCCTCCCTGGACTAGCGGGAGTAATGAGCAGTTCTTC. This codes for CASSHPPWTSGSNEQFF.

In its sample, this clonotype was seen once. The V and J genes are TRBV7-9 and TRBJ2-5, with TRBD1 identical over 9 bases. From germline, CDR1 is SEHNR and CDR2 FQNEAQ (reference sequence). The V gene end was trimmed by 2 bases and the J gene end by 4 bases; junction bases not matched to a gene: 5. The CDR3 length is 15 residues. CDR3 region: CASSLRGQGLETQYF. The CDR3 DNA reads as TGTGCCAGCAGCTTAAGGGGACAGGGCCTAGAGACCCAGTACTTC.

This clonotype was seen a handful of times. The DNA for the CDR3 is TGTGCCAGCACCTCGAGGGCCAAACAGGGAGACTATGGCTACACCTTC. It yields the protein CASTSRAKQGDYGYTF. The J gene is TRBJ1-2, the V gene TRBV6-1, with a weak D call TRBD1 (6 bases). Trimming shortened V by 7 bases and J by 3 bases, and 21 bases separated the two germline ends. CDR3 length: 16 residues. The germline V gene has CDR1 MNHNS and CDR2 SASEGT.

A few counts support this clonotype. The chain couples TRBV29-1 to TRBJ2-1, with no clear D. V was clipped by 6 bases and J by 3 bases, with 9 bases between them. This CDR3 region has 12 residues. The V gene's germline CDR1 is SQVTM and CDR2 ANQGSEA. CDR3 amino acids: CSVVPDYNEQFF. In DNA, the CDR3 is TGCAGCGTGGTTCCGGACTACAATGAGCAGTTCTTC.

This clonotype was observed at least ten times. The rearrangement links TRBV18 to TRBJ2-1; D is ambiguous. The CDR3 is made up of 11 amino acids. Trimming removed 3 bases at V and 9 bases at J, with 6 bases between. CDR1 and CDR2 (germline): KGHSH, LQKENI. CDR3 region: CASSPPGEQFF. The CDR3 nucleotides read TGTGCCAGCTCACCCCCCGGTGAGCAGTTCTTC.

This chain links TRBV11-2 with TRBJ2-2; maybe TRBD1 (6 bases). Germline V lookup: CDR1 SGHAT, CDR2 FQNNGV. The germline V and J ends were trimmed by 0 bases and 7 bases, with 9 bases remaining between them. The length of the CDR3 is 14 residues. The CDR3 sequence is CASSLDYRDGELFF. CDR3 DNA sequence: TGTGCCAGCAGCTTAGACTACAGGGACGGGGAGCTGTTTTTT.

This clonotype was found many times. The chain links TRBV18 to TRBJ1-1; no definite D call. The ends were cut back, 6 bases at V and 8 bases at J, with 13 bases in the middle. The CDR3 runs to 12 residues. The germline V gene encodes CDR1 KGHSH and CDR2 LQKENI. CDR3 residues: CASSRRREEAFF. The CDR3 nucleotides are TGTGCCAGCTCTCGGAGAAGGGAGGAAGCTTTCTTT.

J is TRBJ1-5 and V is TRBV10-3; D call uncertain. This CDR3 is built from 14 residues. Germline CDR1 ENHRY, CDR2 SYGVKD. The V gene lost 2 bases and the J gene lost 7 bases, with 12 bases spanning the gap. The CDR3 loop is CAISERNTEQPQHF. The CDR3 DNA sequence: TGTGCCATCAGTGAGAGGAACACGGAGCAGCCCCAGCATTTT.

This chain connects TRBV7-9 to TRBJ2-7; possible D gene TRBD2, 7 bases. V was cut by 5 bases and J by 2 bases, with 16 bases left in between. The CDR3 covers 15 residues. The germline V gene has CDR1 SEHNR and CDR2 FQNEAQ (reference sequence). This CDR3 is CASSRGLAATYEQYF. The CDR3 coding sequence is TGTGCCAGCAGCCGGGGGCTAGCGGCAACCTACGAGCAGTACTTC.

This clonotype was seen only a few times. The gene calls are TRBV4-1 and TRBJ1-1, with a weak D call TRBD1 (6 bases). V lost 1 base and J 7 bases, leaving 13 bases between the germline ends. The CDR3 contains 14 residues. Germline assignment: CDR1 MGHRA and CDR2 YSYEKL. The CDR3 region is CASSQVGGHDEAFF. CDR3 nucleotides: TGCGCCAGCAGCCAAGTAGGGGGGCATGATGAAGCTTTCTTT.